This T cell receptor (beta chain) was profiled in a study of shared clonotypes between healthy human individuals. General study findings and limits: Among donors, sharing of clonotypes was expected to be affected by sequencing depth.

Comments on this clone: Antigen specificity is unknown.

Germline values: CDR1 MDHEN, CDR2 SYDVKM. This CDR3 contains 14 residues. Trimming took off 6 bases at V and 7 bases at J, with 16 bases between the two ends. Around 91 million PBMCs were counted before genomic DNA extraction. Unsorted PBMC DNA underwent sequencing on ten immunoSEQ deep assay plates. Assay used: immunoSEQ multiplex PCR; TCRdb lists only in-frame clones, some missing. The data show about 480,000 clones, with approximately 79% seen just once and around 13% held by the top ten. V and J are TRBV28 and TRBJ1-5, with D maybe TRBD1 (5 bases). The sequence was obtained from a woman in her thirties or forties in good health. Some clones in this sample may be carry-over from other donors' samples. Sequencing used PBMCs. The CDR3: CASSPAFGDQPQHF. The DNA for the CDR3 is TGTGCCAGCAGCCCCGCGTTTGGGGACCAGCCCCAGCATTTT.